A single sample gave rise to the 29 T cell receptor beta chains below, sequenced in a study of control samples from healthy donors and cancer patients. Clones were read by immunoSEQ multiplex PCR, and TCRdb kept only the in-frame ones, dropping some. The table includes some 150,000 clones, about 90% detected once. Sequenced sample: blood. Receptors originate from a man in his thirties or forties in good health.

The chain uses TRBV14 and TRBJ1-1; D ambiguous. The CDR3 totals 15 residues. Trimming left V 0 bases short and J 5 bases short, with 13 bases between. Per germline, CDR1 SGHDN and CDR2 FVKESK. The CDR3 protein is CASSQDRADVTEAFF. CDR3 sequence (DNA): TGTGCCAGCAGCCAAGATAGGGCGGACGTGACTGAAGCTTTCTTT.

The chain combines TRBV5-1 with TRBJ1-4; D unresolved. Germline-derived CDR1 and CDR2 are SGHRS and YFSETQ. This CDR3 has 15 residues. The V end was cut by 0 bases, the J end by 3 bases, with 9 bases between. The CDR3 nucleotides are TGCGCCAGCAGCTTGGACCCCATGGCTAATGAAAAACTGTTTTTT. Translation gives CASSLDPMANEKLFF.

There are a few counts of this clone. This chain links TRBV10-3 with TRBJ1-6; 8 bases are shared with TRBD1. V dropped 3 bases and J dropped 9; count of bases not matched to a gene: 10. This CDR3 contains 16 residues. The germline V gene has CDR1 ENHRY and CDR2 SYGVKD. In DNA, the CDR3 is TGTGCCATCAGTGACCCAAATCCAGGGGGCTCTTCACCCCTCCACTTT. This translates into CAISDPNPGGSSPLHF.

The DNA for the CDR3 is TGTGCCAGCAGCTTATTAGGGGCCGGGGAGCTGTTTTTT. Residues: CASSLLGAGELFF. The rearrangement joins TRBV7-9 to TRBJ2-2; possible D gene TRBD1, 5 bases. CDR3 size: 13 residues. Trimming stripped 2 bases from V and 6 bases from J, with 7 bases between. CDR1 and CDR2 from the germline V gene are SEHNR and FQNEAQ (reference sequence).

The V and J genes are TRBV28 and TRBJ2-1, with a weak D call TRBD2 (5 bases). Germline CDR1 is MDHEN and CDR2 is SYDVKM. With 1 base removed from V and 2 bases from J, the gap between germline ends came to 12 bases. The CDR3 loop spans 16 amino acids. The CDR3: CASSLLSGVAYNEQFF. Here the CDR3 DNA reads TGTGCCAGCAGTTTATTGTCCGGGGTCGCCTACAATGAGCAGTTCTTC.

J is TRBJ2-7 and V is TRBV5-8; D is undetermined. Germline values: CDR1 SGHTS, CDR2 YDEGEE. The CDR3 runs 12 residues. Trimming removed 4 bases from V and 2 bases from J, with 7 bases in between. The CDR3 spells CASSLLAYEQYF. CDR3 nucleotide sequence: TGTGCCAGCAGCCTCCTTGCCTACGAGCAGTACTTC.

The chain has TRBV28 and TRBJ1-1; D may be TRBD1 (6 bases). The germline V gene has CDR1 MDHEN and CDR2 SYDVKM. Trimming took off 1 base at V and 0 bases at J, with 12 bases between the two ends. The CDR3 length is 16 residues. The CDR3 loop is CASSLSQGILNTEAFF. CDR3 in DNA: TGTGCCAGCAGTTTATCCCAGGGGATCCTGAACACTGAAGCTTTCTTT.

In its sample, this clone was seen a few times. This chain joins TRBV2 and TRBJ1-3; 8 nucleotides align to TRBD1. Trimming at V came to 6 bases and at J to 3 bases, leaving 10 bases not matched to a gene. CDR1 SNHLY and CDR2 FYNNEI come from the germline V gene. The CDR3 is 16 amino acids. The CDR3 nucleotides read TGTGCCAGCAGACCCAGGGGGCAAATACTTGGAAACACCATATATTTT. Its protein product is CASRPRGQILGNTIYF. The full variable domain, completed using reference TRBV2 and TRBJ1-3, is EPEVTQTPSHQVTQMGQEVILRCVPISNHLYFYWYRQILGQKVEFLVSFYNNEISEKSEIFDDQFSVERPDGSNFTLKIRSTKLEDSAMYFCASRPRGQILGNTIYFGEGSWLTVV.

The chain joins TRBV29-1 to TRBJ2-7; 7 nucleotides line up with TRBD1. With V trimmed by 5 bases and J by 0 bases, 7 bases remained unmatched. CDR1 is SQVTM, CDR2 ANQGSEA, per germline. This CDR3 comprises 14 residues. The CDR3 DNA reads as TGCAGCGTTTCCGTTGGGACAGCCTCCTACGAGCAGTACTTC. Translated: CSVSVGTASYEQYF.

The chain combines TRBV9 with TRBJ1-2, with no clear D. The CDR3 length is 15 residues. Germline CDR1 is SGDLS and CDR2 is YYNGEE. Trimming cost V 4 bases and J 0 bases, with 13 bases left between them. The CDR3 protein is CASSPQAGANYGYTF. The CDR3 region has the DNA TGTGCCAGCAGCCCCCAGGCGGGAGCTAACTATGGCTACACCTTC.

The V gene is TRBV19, the J gene TRBJ1-4, with 9 bases fitting TRBD1. The CDR3 length is 14 residues. The junction had 6 bases not matched to a gene; V was cut back by 3 bases and J by 10 bases. CDR1 is LNHDA and CDR2 is SQIVND in the germline V gene (reference sequence). The CDR3 DNA sequence: TGTGCCAGTAGTATTGCACAGGGGGCTGGAAAACTGTTTTTT. It yields the protein CASSIAQGAGKLFF.

The chain recombines TRBV29-1 with TRBJ2-1; 8 positions agree with TRBD2. This CDR3 is 16 amino acids long. With 8 bases clipped from V and 4 bases from J, the junction kept 16 bases outside the gene matches. Germline assignment: CDR1 SQVTM and CDR2 ANQGSEA. The CDR3 coding sequence is TGCAGCTCAACGCCTTTGGGCGGGGGGTTATACAATGAGCAGTTCTTC. Residues: CSSTPLGGGLYNEQFF.

This sequence joins TRBV18 and TRBJ2-7; D is ambiguous. The V and J ends lost 2 bases and 2 bases respectively, with 7 bases between them. Per the germline V gene, CDR1 is KGHSH and CDR2 is LQKENI. CDR3 size: 13 residues. The CDR3 nucleotides read TGTGCCAGCTCACCATCCCAGACCTACGAGCAGTACTTC. Protein: CASSPSQTYEQYF.

About this clone itself: The same CDR3 is also encoded by other DNA sequences in this sample. This chain links TRBV5-1 with TRBJ2-7; D not resolved. The V and J ends lost 4 bases and 0 bases respectively, with 8 bases between them. Germline V gene lookup returns CDR1 SGHRS and CDR2 YFSETQ. This CDR3 has 13 amino acids. Here the CDR3 reads CASSLTSSYEQYF. In DNA form, the CDR3 reads TGCGCCAGCAGCCTAACAAGCTCCTACGAGCAGTACTTC. Full variable domain (missing parts from reference TRBV5-1 and TRBJ2-7): KAGVTQTPRYLIKTRGQQVTLSCSPISGHRSVSWYQQTPGQGLQFLFEYFSETQRNKGNFPGRFSGRQFSNSRSEMNVSTLELGDSALYLCASSLTSSYEQYFGPGTRLTVT.

The genes are TRBV7-9 and TRBJ1-2, with a weak D call TRBD1 (6 bases). The CDR3 runs to 14 residues. Trimming left V 7 bases short and J 1 base short, with 13 bases between. Germline V gives CDR1 SEHNR, CDR2 FQNEAQ (reference sequence). The CDR3 here is CASKEGGNNYGYTF. The CDR3 region has the DNA TGTGCCAGCAAAGAGGGGGGAAATAACTATGGCTACACCTTC.

Details on this clone: Other DNA sequences in the same sample also yield this CDR3. The rearrangement uses TRBV6-5 and TRBJ1-3; 9 bases align to TRBD1. CDR1 and CDR2 (germline): MNHEY, SVGAGI. The J segment lost 0 bases and the V segment lost 6 bases, leaving 3 bases of the junction unmatched. The CDR3 loop spans 15 amino acids. CDR3 DNA sequence: TGTGCCAGCAGCCGGGACAGGGACTCTGGAAACACCATATATTTT. It specifies CASSRDRDSGNTIYF.

V gene TRBV3-1 (or the pseudogene TRBV3-2) combines with J gene TRBJ2-1; D may correspond to TRBD1 or TRBD2 (5 bases each). Germline assignment: CDR1 LGHDT and CDR2 YNNKEL (reference sequence). CDR3 length: 17 residues. V lost 0 bases, J lost 3 bases, and 15 bases lay in between. In DNA form, the CDR3 reads TGTGCCAGCAGCCAAGAGCCCCCAACGGGGCACTACAATGAGCAGTTCTTC. This encodes CASSQEPPTGHYNEQFF.

V gene TRBV13 combines with J gene TRBJ1-1, with D unresolved. Germline values: CDR1 PRHDT, CDR2 FYEKMQ (reference sequence). Trimming pared 5 bases from V and 6 bases from J, leaving 19 bases between. This CDR3 is built from 15 residues. This CDR3 reads CASSPARTGGPEAFF. CDR3 DNA: TGTGCCAGCAGCCCGGCTCGGACGGGCGGACCTGAAGCTTTCTTT.

V and J are TRBV2 and TRBJ2-7; 11 bases map to TRBD1. CDR3 length: 14 residues. Germline trimming cut 9 bases from V and 4 bases from J; bases unmatched to any gene: 8. In germline, CDR1 is SNHLY, CDR2 FYNNEI. The CDR3: CARDVGQGAYEQYF. The CDR3, as DNA: TGTGCCAGGGATGTTGGACAGGGGGCTTACGAGCAGTACTTC.

V gene TRBV6-5 combines with J gene TRBJ1-1, with TRBD1 matching over 8 bases. Looked up from germline, CDR1 is MNHEY and CDR2 is SVGAGI. CDR3 size: 13 residues. Trimming took 4 bases from V and 8 from J; bases not matched to a gene: 6. CDR3 coding DNA: TGTGCCAGCAGTTCCGTGGACAGGGAAGAAGCTTTCTTT. Protein: CASSSVDREEAFF.

The chain has TRBV29-1 and TRBJ2-7; D may be TRBD1 (6 bases). The germline V gene has CDR1 SQVTM and CDR2 ANQGSEA. This CDR3 region has 16 residues. V dropped 3 bases and J dropped 3 bases, with 21 bases sitting between them. CDR3: CSVEGPWGHNNYEQYF. The CDR3 DNA reads TGCAGCGTTGAGGGGCCCTGGGGACATAATAACTACGAGCAGTACTTC.

The V call is TRBV27, the J call TRBJ1-6; D is perhaps TRBD1 (5 bases). Between the trimmed V and J ends, which lost 3 bases and 6 bases, there was a span of 15 bases. This CDR3 is built from 16 residues. CDR1 MNHEY and CDR2 SMNVEV come from the germline V gene (reference sequence). CDR3 DNA sequence: TGTGCCAGCAGTTTGGGGCAGACGTACCCTAATTCACCCCTCCACTTT. Translating gives CASSLGQTYPNSPLHF.

This sequence joins TRBV28 and TRBJ2-7, with TRBD2 identical over 9 bases. Trimming removed 2 bases from V and 5 bases from J; junction bases left unmatched: 7. CDR3 length equals 15 residues. Germline assignment: CDR1 MDHEN and CDR2 SYDVKM. CDR3 amino acids: CASSLLGGGAHEQYF. CDR3 nucleotides: TGTGCCAGCAGTTTACTGGGCGGGGGGGCGCACGAGCAGTACTTC.

The V gene is TRBV7-2, the J gene TRBJ2-7; 7 bases map to TRBD2. The CDR3 is 17 amino acids. V lost 0 bases to trimming and J lost 3 bases; unmatched junction nucleotides: 11. Germline V gene data show CDR1 as SGHTA and CDR2 as FQGNSA. The CDR3 DNA is TGTGCCAGCAGCTTAGCAATGAGCGGGGCCTTAGACTACGAGCAGTACTTC. Its translation: CASSLAMSGALDYEQYF.

V gene TRBV7-9 combines with J gene TRBJ1-2, with D unresolved. V was trimmed by 2 bases and J by 7 bases, leaving 11 bases between them. CDR3 length equals 13 residues. Germline V CDR1 and CDR2: SEHNR, FQNEAQ (reference sequence). The CDR3 loop is CASSLMGISGYTF. In DNA, the CDR3 is TGTGCCAGCAGCTTAATGGGTATTAGTGGCTACACCTTC.

The chain carries TRBV12-3 or TRBV12-4 and TRBJ2-3; the D is unclear. V was shortened by 5 bases and J by 2 bases, with 5 bases between the two germline ends. The CDR3 is made up of 12 amino acids. CDR3 amino acids: CASSTHTDTQYF. DNA for the CDR3: TGTGCCAGCAGTACCCACACAGATACGCAGTATTTT.

V and J are TRBV19 and TRBJ2-3; weak D call: TRBD2 (6 bases). The germline CDR1 and CDR2 sequences are LNHDA and SQIVND (reference sequence). The V end lost 8 bases, the J end lost 5 bases, and 17 bases lay between the germline ends. CDR3 length: 14 residues. The CDR3 coding sequence is TGTGCCAGTCGACCCCCGGGACTCCGAGATACGCAGTATTTT. It is translated as CASRPPGLRDTQYF.

The rearrangement uses TRBV5-1 and TRBJ1-3, with D maybe TRBD1 (5 bases). In germline, CDR1 is SGHRS, CDR2 YFSETQ. This CDR3 contains 15 residues. Trimming removed 4 bases from V and 0 bases from J, with 11 bases in between. CDR3 in amino acids: CASSVDSFSGNTIYF. CDR3 coding DNA: TGCGCCAGCAGCGTAGACAGCTTCTCTGGAAACACCATATATTTT.

V gene TRBV5-1 combines with J gene TRBJ2-7; TRBD1 might be the D (5 bases). The germline CDR1 and CDR2 sequences are SGHRS and YFSETQ. Trimming pared 4 bases from V and 3 bases from J, leaving 11 bases between. The CDR3 has 13 residues. The CDR3 DNA is TGCGCCAGCAGCCCAGGGCCAAACTACGAGCAGTACTTC. Its translation is CASSPGPNYEQYF. The entire variable domain, with the rest obtained from reference TRBV5-1 and TRBJ2-7, is as follows: KAGVTQTPRYLIKTRGQQVTLSCSPISGHRSVSWYQQTPGQGLQFLFEYFSETQRNKGNFPGRFSGRQFSNSRSEMNVSTLELGDSALYLCASSPGPNYEQYFGPGTRLTVT.